The 31 T cell receptor beta chains below come from one sample, sequenced in a study of response to subunit inactivated influenza vaccine. TCRdb reanalysed the RT-PCR reads using MiXCR and keeps one entry per CDR3 protein. This sample has more than 450,000 distinct CDR3 sequences; about 11% occur once, and the top ten carry about 10%. These same data were also listed under a study on T cells expressing NK-cell markers. This second report adds: Production of TCR beta cDNA relied on 5'RACE template switching with UMIs.

The sample consisted of PBMCs from blood, taken on the day of vaccination. The source is a man in his forties or fifties who received an inactivated influenza vaccine.

Many counts were recorded for this clonotype. This chain joins TRBV29-1 and TRBJ1-5, with D unresolved. V was clipped by 4 bases and J by 0 bases, with 7 bases between them. The CDR3 totals 13 residues. Germline-derived CDR1 and CDR2 are SQVTM and ANQGSEA. The CDR3 loop reads CSVALGSNQPQHF. In DNA form, the CDR3 reads TGCAGCGTTGCGCTCGGTAGCAATCAGCCCCAGCATTTT. Filled out from reference TRBV29-1 and TRBJ1-5, the complete variable domain reads SAVISQKPSRDICQRGTSLTIQCQVDSQVTMMFWYRQQPGQSLTLIATANQGSEATYESGFVIDKFPISRPNLTFSTLTVSNMSPEDSSIYLCSVALGSNQPQHFGDGTRLSIL.

The chain carries TRBV9 and TRBJ2-1; either TRBD1 or TRBD2 may supply D (6 bases each). V lost 4 bases, J lost 2 bases, and 13 bases lay in between. The germline gives CDR1 SGDLS, CDR2 YYNGEE. The CDR3 contains 15 residues. DNA for the CDR3: TGTGCCAGCAGCCCCGAGGGGGGCGCCTACAATGAGCAGTTCTTC. Translation gives CASSPEGGAYNEQFF.

This clonotype was observed a few times. This chain uses TRBV20-1 with TRBJ2-6; D gene uncertain. CDR3 length equals 13 residues. The V and J ends lost 2 bases and 2 bases respectively, with 4 bases between them. Germline values: CDR1 DFQATT, CDR2 SNEGSKA (reference sequence). CDR3 nucleotides: TGCAGTGCTAGACTCACTGGGGCCAACGTCCTGACTTTC. Translation: CSARLTGANVLTF.

The gene calls are TRBV15 and TRBJ1-5; D remains ambiguous. The V and J ends lost 0 bases and 6 bases respectively, with 6 bases between them. Germline V gives CDR1 LNHNV, CDR2 YYDKDF (reference sequence). The length of the CDR3 is 13 residues. The CDR3 sequence is CATSRDLSQPQHF. CDR3 sequence (DNA): TGTGCCACCAGCAGAGATTTGAGTCAGCCCCAGCATTTT.

This chain connects TRBV5-6 to TRBJ2-1; D remains unclear. Trimming shortened V by 8 bases and J by 5 bases, and 20 bases separated the two germline ends. This CDR3 is built from 15 residues. Germline V gene lookup returns CDR1 SGHDT and CDR2 YYEEEE. The CDR3 loop reads CASCKLVARDNEQFF. In nucleotides, the CDR3 is TGTGCCAGTTGTAAGCTAGTGGCTCGGGACAATGAGCAGTTCTTC.

The CDR3 region has the DNA TGCGCCAGTGGAGCGGGGGGACTAATCTACGAGCAGTACTTC. Protein product: CASGAGGLIYEQYF. The chain combines TRBV10-2 with TRBJ2-7; 9 nucleotides match TRBD2. In germline, CDR1 is WSHSY, CDR2 SAAADI. The junction had 9 bases not matched to a gene; V was cut back by 9 bases and J by 3 bases. This CDR3 is built from 14 residues.

This clonotype was observed at least ten times. The rearrangement uses TRBV29-1 and TRBJ2-7, with D possibly TRBD2 on 6 matching bases. The CDR3 is 14 residues long. The germline CDR1 and CDR2 sequences are SQVTM and ANQGSEA. The V end was cut by 5 bases, the J end by 2 bases, with 16 bases between. The CDR3 DNA is TGCAGCGTTACCAATCGCGGGACCCCCTACGAGCAGTACTTC. It translates to CSVTNRGTPYEQYF.

Many counts were recorded for this clonotype. The V and J genes are TRBV5-1 and TRBJ2-3, with D perhaps TRBD2 (6 bases). The V end lost 6 bases, the J end lost 3 bases, and 17 bases lay between the germline ends. CDR3 length: 15 residues. Germline V CDR1 and CDR2: SGHRS, YFSETQ. Here the CDR3 reads CASNAGTAETDTQYF. The CDR3 coding sequence is TGCGCCAGCAATGCGGGGACCGCCGAGACAGATACGCAGTATTTT.

This clonotype was picked up a small number of times. V gene TRBV29-1 combines with J gene TRBJ2-2, with D unresolved. Germline CDR1 and CDR2: SQVTM and ANQGSEA. V was pared by 7 bases and J by 0 bases, with 9 bases between. The CDR3 consists of 13 residues. The CDR3 DNA follows: TGCAGCGGAGACACCTCGAACACCGGGGAGCTGTTTTTT. This translates into CSGDTSNTGELFF.

In this sample, this clonotype turned up a few times. The genes are TRBV4-3 and TRBJ2-7; TRBD1 might be the D (5 bases). Looked up from germline, CDR1 is LGHNA and CDR2 is YSLEER. The CDR3 extends over 13 amino acids. Trimming cost V 3 bases and J 1 base, with 7 bases left between them. In DNA form, the CDR3 reads TGCGCCAGCAGCCATTACAGGTCCTACGAGCAGTACTTC. Encoded protein: CASSHYRSYEQYF.

In this sample, this clonotype turned up a few times. This chain joins TRBV6-1 and TRBJ2-3; no definite D call. The CDR3 is 13 residues long. Germline lookup yields CDR1 MNHNS and CDR2 SASEGT. Deletions cut 7 bases from V and 1 base from J, with 9 bases between. CDR3 bases: TGTGCCAGCATTGAGGTGGGCACAGATACGCAGTATTTT. It codes for CASIEVGTDTQYF.

This clonotype was detected a few times. The chain joins TRBV2 to TRBJ2-2; D unresolved. The CDR3 consists of 13 residues. Between the trimmed V and J ends, which lost 5 bases and 4 bases, there was a span of 8 bases. Germline-derived CDR1 and CDR2 are SNHLY and FYNNEI. The CDR3 DNA reads as TGTGCCAGCAGTCTGCCCCTCACCGGGGAGCTGTTTTTT. It translates to CASSLPLTGELFF.

This clonotype turned up a few times. The chain employs TRBV7-9 and TRBJ1-1; D ambiguous. Germline V CDR1 and CDR2: SEHNR, FQNEAQ (reference sequence). V lost 8 bases and J 4 bases, leaving 8 bases between the germline ends. This CDR3 comprises 11 residues. The CDR3 is CASERSTEAFF. CDR3 DNA: TGTGCCAGCGAGAGGAGCACTGAAGCTTTCTTT.

This clonotype showed up many times. The J gene is TRBJ2-3, the V gene TRBV12-3 or TRBV12-4; D gene unclear. CDR3 length: 14 amino acids. V lost 3 bases, J lost 2 bases, and 9 bases lay in between. The CDR3, as DNA: TGTGCCAGCAGTTTCAGCCTAAACACAGATACGCAGTATTTT. It is translated as CASSFSLNTDTQYF.

J is TRBJ1-2 and V is TRBV28; 10 bases match TRBD1. Germline V CDR1 and CDR2: MDHEN, SYDVKM. V trimming: 5 bases; J trimming: 7 bases; junction bases outside the gene matches: 28. This CDR3 has 21 residues. The chain's CDR3 is CASSPHPSGQGIRGLFGGYTF. DNA of the CDR3: TGTGCCAGCAGTCCGCACCCCTCGGGACAGGGGATCCGGGGCCTTTTTGGTGGCTACACCTTC.

The rearrangement joins TRBV10-3 to TRBJ2-5, with 14 nucleotides matching TRBD2. The CDR3 totals 17 residues. V shed 10 bases, J shed 0 bases, and the junction held 10 bases outside the gene matches. Germline CDR1 and CDR2: ENHRY and SYGVKD. In DNA form, the CDR3 reads TGTGCCACCGATAGAGGACTAGCGGGAGGCAACCAAGAGACCCAGTACTTC. As protein: CATDRGLAGGNQETQYF.

This chain links TRBV3-1 with TRBJ2-5; TRBD2 is a possible D gene (6 bases). Germline CDR1 and CDR2: LGHDT and YNNKEL (reference sequence). Trimming shortened V by 1 base and J by 6 bases, and 9 bases separated the two germline ends. This CDR3 contains 13 residues. CDR3 nucleotides: TGTGCCAGCAGCCAAGGCGGGATGAAGACCCAGTACTTC. Its protein is CASSQGGMKTQYF.

This rearrangement joins TRBV9 to TRBJ2-7; TRBD1 agrees at 8 bases. Trimming at V came to 5 bases and at J to 2 bases, leaving 9 bases not matched to a gene. CDR3 length: 15 residues. CDR1 and CDR2 from the germline V gene are SGDLS and YYNGEE. The CDR3 loop reads CASSPDRGPPYEQYF. The CDR3, as DNA: TGTGCCAGCAGTCCCGACAGGGGACCCCCCTACGAGCAGTACTTC.

This clonotype appeared a few times. The chain recombines TRBV7-6 with TRBJ2-1; TRBD2 matches at 9 bases. V gave up 4 bases and J gave up 9 bases; unmatched junction bases: 13. The CDR3 covers 16 residues. Germline-derived CDR1 and CDR2 are SGHVS and FNYEAQ. In DNA, the CDR3 is TGTGCCAGCAGCTCCCTAGCGGGGCATAAGGTCACTGAGCAGTTCTTC. Translating gives CASSSLAGHKVTEQFF.

CDR3 sequence (DNA): TGTGCCAGCAGCAAGTATCCGGCAGGGGGACATGAAGCTTTCTTT. Translated: CASSKYPAGGHEAFF. The chain has TRBV21-1 and TRBJ1-1; TRBD1 is the table's D call and was not checked against the DNA. TRBV21-1 is a documented pseudogene. This CDR3 has 15 residues.

This clonotype was counted at least ten times. This chain connects TRBV5-4 to TRBJ2-3; D is possibly TRBD2 (6 bases). Trimming removed 5 bases at V and 0 bases at J, with 16 bases between. The CDR3 is 16 residues long. Germline V lookup: CDR1 SGHNT, CDR2 YYREEE (reference sequence). CDR3 sequence: CASSNEGTSSTDTQYF. The CDR3 nucleotides read TGTGCCAGCAGTAACGAAGGGACTTCTAGCACAGATACGCAGTATTTT.

This chain uses TRBV3-1 with TRBJ1-1; 9 bases match TRBD1. V lost 3 bases, J lost 3 bases, and 5 bases stayed unmatched. This CDR3 has 15 residues. Germline values: CDR1 LGHDT, CDR2 YNNKEL (reference sequence). As DNA, the CDR3 is TGTGCCAGCAGCCAGAGGGGGGACAGGGACACTGAAGCTTTCTTT. Its translation is CASSQRGDRDTEAFF.

This clonotype was detected only a few times. The DNA for the CDR3 is TGCGCCAGCAGCCAAGAGTGGCCAGATTCACCCCTCCACTTT. Its protein is CASSQEWPDSPLHF. V gene TRBV4-3 combines with J gene TRBJ1-6; D gene uncertain. Trimming stripped 0 bases from V and 8 bases from J, with 8 bases between. This CDR3 is built from 14 residues. CDR1 and CDR2 (germline): LGHNA, YSLEER.

This clonotype was found a few times. The chain recombines TRBV18 with TRBJ2-7; 8 bases agree with TRBD2. Germline V gene lookup returns CDR1 KGHSH and CDR2 LQKENI. The CDR3 covers 15 residues. V shed 6 bases, J shed 5 bases, and the junction held 12 bases outside the gene matches. CDR3 coding DNA: TGTGCCAGCTCCCGCGGGGGGCTACAAGGGAACGAGCAGTACTTC. Translated: CASSRGGLQGNEQYF.

CDR3 residues: CASSPRTEFSGNTIYF. The CDR3 nucleotides read TGTGCCAGCAGCCCGAGGACGGAGTTCTCTGGAAACACCATATATTTT. The chain employs TRBV5-6 and TRBJ1-3; D uncertain. The CDR3 runs 16 residues. Germline V lookup: CDR1 SGHDT, CDR2 YYEEEE. V was cut by 4 bases and J by 0 bases, with 14 bases left in between.

With regard to this clonotype: This sequence may be a read error, since a much larger clone differs from it by one base. The rearrangement uses TRBV30 and TRBJ2-7, with D possibly being TRBD1 (6 bases). The CDR3 is 15 residues long. CDR1 is GTSNPN, CDR2 SVGIG, per germline (reference sequence). Between the trimmed V and J ends, which lost 6 bases and 2 bases, there was a span of 20 bases. The CDR3 sequence is CACSTGLKGTYEQYF. CDR3 bases: TGTGCCTGTAGTACAGGGCTCAAGGGGACCTACGAGCAGTACTTC.

This clonotype turned up a few times. V is TRBV5-5 and J is TRBJ2-7; D unresolved. V gave up 4 bases and J gave up 4 bases, with 15 bases separating them. The germline CDR1 and CDR2 sequences are SGHKS and YYEKEE (reference sequence). This CDR3 comprises 14 residues. The CDR3 is CASSPGDTTYEQYF. DNA for the CDR3: TGTGCCAGCAGCCCCGGTGACACCACGTACGAGCAGTACTTC.

The rearrangement joins TRBV5-1 to TRBJ2-3, with a weak D call TRBD2 (6 bases). The CDR3 length is 15 residues. V lost 7 bases to trimming and J lost 1 base, with 16 bases between them. CDR1 is SGHRS, CDR2 YFSETQ, per germline. For the CDR3, the DNA is TGCGCCAGCTCCCCTAGTCCGGGGGGCACAGATACGCAGTATTTT. Amino acids: CASSPSPGGTDTQYF.

The chain links TRBV12-3 or TRBV12-4 to TRBJ2-2, with 8 positions matching TRBD2. J was trimmed by 5 bases and V by 6 bases; bases with no gene match: 11. CDR3 length: 16 residues. This CDR3 reads CASRLSSGRVTGELFF. CDR3 sequence (DNA): TGTGCCAGCAGACTGTCAAGCGGGAGAGTGACCGGGGAGCTGTTTTTT.

This clonotype occurred a few times. The chain joins TRBV12-3 or TRBV12-4 to TRBJ2-1; TRBD2 matches 9 bases. The CDR3 runs 18 residues. The ends lost 5 bases at V and 0 bases at J; junction bases unmatched: 11. The CDR3, as DNA: TGTGCCAGCAGTCCAGACCTTTTAGCGGGAGCCTCCTACAATGAGCAGTTCTTC. Encoded protein: CASSPDLLAGASYNEQFF.

The chain carries TRBV12-3 or TRBV12-4 and TRBJ2-5, with 9 positions matching TRBD2. CDR3 size: 14 residues. Trimming took 6 bases from V and 5 from J; bases not matched to a gene: 7. The CDR3, as DNA: TGTGCCAGCAGGTTCGCTAGCGGGGATGAGACCCAGTACTTC. This encodes CASRFASGDETQYF.